The 7 T cell receptor beta chains reported below all come from one sample, sequenced in a study of regulatory T cells in long-lasting Graves disease. Sequencing libraries for TCR beta were prepared with iRepertoire HTBI primers and Arm-PCR of CDR3 regions. TCRdb re-called the multiplex PCR reads with MiXCR, one entry per CDR3 protein. The sample yields around 510,000 distinct CDR3 sequences, less than 25% seen once. Sample time point: persistent/refractory GD, antithyroid drugs over 5 years with positive TRAb. Scientists built the TCR library using RNA that was extracted from PBMCs. Sequenced here: peripheral blood mononuclear cells (PBMCs), sampled when the disease was refractory, from a patient treated with antithyroid drugs. The receptors stem from a female donor with Graves disease.

This clonotype was counted at least ten times. The gene calls are TRBV27 and TRBJ1-1; D remains unclear. Germline V lookup: CDR1 MNHEY, CDR2 SMNVEV (reference sequence). V lost 7 bases, J lost 9 bases, and 15 bases lay in between. The CDR3 is 12 residues long. The CDR3 bases are TGTGCCAGCAATTCGTATGGGGAGAAAGCTTTCTTT. The encoded protein is CASNSYGEKAFF.

There are many counts of this clonotype. The chain has TRBV20-1 and TRBJ1-2; unclear D gene. Trimming shortened V by 5 bases and J by 8 bases, and 21 bases separated the two germline ends. Germline values: CDR1 DFQATT, CDR2 SNEGSKA (reference sequence). The CDR3 totals 14 residues. The CDR3 here is CSAPFTGPLKGYTF. For the CDR3, the DNA is TGCAGTGCTCCTTTCACCGGGCCCCTAAAAGGCTACACCTTC.

This clonotype was seen repeatedly, ten times or more. The chain joins TRBV29-1 to TRBJ2-7; TRBD1 is a possible D gene (5 bases). Germline CDR1 and CDR2: SQVTM and ANQGSEA. The CDR3 totals 11 residues. The V and J ends lost 6 bases and 2 bases respectively, with 8 bases between them. CDR3 protein: CSVTDTYEQYF. The DNA of the CDR3 is TGCAGCGTGACAGATACCTACGAGCAGTACTTC.

V usage is TRBV9 and J usage is TRBJ1-2; a possible D gene is TRBD1 (5 bases). From germline, CDR1 is SGDLS and CDR2 YYNGEE. The CDR3 is 14 residues long. Trimming removed 3 bases from V and 1 base from J, with 10 bases in between. DNA of the CDR3: TGTGCCAGCAGCGCCACGGACATTAACTATGGCTACACCTTC. It codes for CASSATDINYGYTF.

Only one count was recorded for this clonotype. With only one base between it and a far larger clone, this is likely a read error. A read error is likely, as this CDR3 ends without the conserved phenylalanine or tryptophan. This chain joins TRBV3-1 and TRBJ2-7; D remains unclear. The CDR3 runs 11 residues. Germline-derived CDR1 and CDR2 are LGHDT and YNNKEL (reference sequence). The V and J ends lost 4 bases and 2 bases respectively, with 3 bases between them. CDR3 amino acids: CASSRTYEQYL. The CDR3 DNA reads TGTGCCAGCAGCCGCACCTACGAGCAGTACCTC.

CDR3 bases: TGTGCCAGCAGCTTAGAGGCAGGCCGCCTCTCTGGGGCCAACGTCCTGACTTTC. Its protein is CASSLEAGRLSGANVLTF. The V and J genes are TRBV7-6 and TRBJ2-6; D not certain. V lost 1 base, J lost 0 bases, and 13 bases lay in between. CDR3 size: 18 residues. CDR1 SGHVS and CDR2 FNYEAQ come from the germline V gene.

This clonotype was seen repeatedly, ten times or more. The V gene is TRBV6-1, the J gene TRBJ1-2; possible D gene TRBD1, 5 bases. Looked up from germline, CDR1 is MNHNS and CDR2 is SASEGT. V was shortened by 10 bases and J by 7 bases, with 10 bases between the two germline ends. This CDR3 has 10 residues. In DNA form, the CDR3 reads TGTGCCATACGGGGACGTGGCTACACCTTC. It specifies CAIRGRGYTF.